These T cell receptor beta chains were read from a single sample in a study of human T cells and chemical hapten exposure. TCRdb itself ran the RACE reads through MiXCR, one entry per CDR3 protein. The sample includes more than 100,000 distinct CDR3 sequences, roughly 15% seen only once; the top ten take 0.7% to 0.95%. Sequences were derived from whole blood, sampled in connection with sensitization to the hapten diphenylcyclopropenone (DPC). Source of these receptors: a man aged 18-30 years with alopecia areata. Some clones in this sample may be carry-over from other donors' samples. The CDR3 runs from the conserved cysteine through the conserved F or W. D genes are given only for firm matches. Rows may omit the clone size; those that give it use once, few, many or a size class.

V	D	size	J	DNA	CDR3
TRBV6-2/TRBV6-3	.	.	TRBJ2-1	TGTGCCAGCAGTTACCTTGGACAGGGGTCATCTCTTTGGCGGGGGGACTCCTACAATGAGCAGTTCTTC	CASSYLGQGSSLWRGDSYNEQFF
TRBV27	.	.	TRBJ1-1	TGTGCCAGCAGTTTCCGAGAGGAGGTTATGAACACTGAAGCTTTCTTT	CASSFREEVMNTEAFF
TRBV6-6	.	.	TRBJ1-3	TGTGCCAGCAGTTACTCTGTTAAATCTGGAAACACCATATATTTT	CASSYSVKSGNTIYF
TRBV2	TRBD1	few	TRBJ2-1	TGTGCCAGCAGTGAGTTCCCCGGGACAGGGCCTTCCAATGAGCAGTTCTTC	CASSEFPGTGPSNEQFF
TRBV11-2	TRBD2	few	TRBJ2-1	TGTGCCAGCAGCGAAGGGAGGACTAGCGGATACCTCTACAATGAGCAGTTCTTC	CASSEGRTSGYLYNEQFF
TRBV18	.	.	TRBJ1-6	TGTGCCAGCTCACCAGGGGACTCGAGGAATTCACCCCTCCACTTT	CASSPGDSRNSPLHF
TRBV6-4	TRBD1	.	TRBJ2-2	TGTGCCAGCAGAGATCCGGGACAGGGGGACACCGGGGAGCTGTTTTTT	CASRDPGQGDTGELFF
TRBV7-7	TRBD2	.	TRBJ2-5	TGTGCCAGCAGCCGCCGACTAGCGGGGGAGGAAGAGACCCAGTACTTC	CASSRRLAGEEETQYF
TRBV4-1	.	few	TRBJ1-2	TGCGCCAGCAGCCAAGTCGGGAACTATGGCTACACCTTC	CASSQVGNYGYTF
TRBV7-9	TRBD2	.	TRBJ2-6	TGTGCCAGCAGGGGACTAGCGGGAGTCTCTGGGGCCAACGTCCTGACTTTC	CASRGLAGVSGANVLTF
TRBV28	.	.	TRBJ1-1	TGTGCCACATCGTCCGGCGGCTGGGGGTATGAAGCTTTCTTT	CATSSGGWGYEAFF
TRBV5-5	TRBD1	few	TRBJ1-4	TGTGCCAGCAGCGGGGGACAGGCTATTGGAGTTGAAAAACTGTTTTTT	CASSGGQAIGVEKLFF
TRBV4-3	TRBD1	.	TRBJ1-2	TGCGCCAGCAGCCAAGGGACAGGAAACTATGGCTACACCTTC	CASSQGTGNYGYTF
TRBV29-1	.	.	TRBJ2-3	TGCAGCGTTCAGGTGGCAGATACGCAGTATTTT	CSVQVADTQYF
TRBV6-2/TRBV6-3	.	.	TRBJ2-5	TGTGCCAGCAGTTACCCGGGACGGACAAAGAGAGAGACCCAGTACTTC	CASSYPGRTKRETQYF
TRBV2	TRBD1	.	TRBJ2-6	TGTGCCAGCAGGGAGGGGACAGGCCACCCGGAGGCCAACGTCCTGACTTTC	CASREGTGHPEANVLTF
TRBV18	.	few	TRBJ1-1	TGTGCCAGCTCACCGACCCTCGTTCGGGGGGATGAAGCTTTCTTT	CASSPTLVRGDEAFF
TRBV20-1	TRBD1	few	TRBJ1-6	TGCAGTGCTTTCCCGGGACAGGGTGCTAATTCACCCCTCCACTTT	CSAFPGQGANSPLHF
TRBV6-2/TRBV6-3	.	few	TRBJ2-2	TGTGCCAGCAGTCGAGGATCCTGGGGGCTGTTTTTT	CASSRGSWGLFF
TRBV7-3	.	few	TRBJ2-5	TGTGCCAGCAGCCCCCTGGGGGGATCAGAGACCCAGTACTTC	CASSPLGGSETQYF
TRBV29-1	.	many	TRBJ1-4	TGCAGCGTTCAAATAGGGGCAACCACTAATGAAAAACTGTTTTTT	CSVQIGATTNEKLFF
TRBV4-3	.	few	TRBJ2-1	TGCGCCAGCAGCCAAAGGGGGGCTGAGCAGTTCTTC	CASSQRGAEQFF
TRBV11-2	.	few	TRBJ2-7	TGTGCCAGCAGCTTGAGGGGGGGCGAGAACTACGAGCAGTACTTC	CASSLRGGENYEQYF
TRBV5-4	.	few	TRBJ2-5	TGTGCCAGCAGCTCGACACTAGAGGAGACCCAGTACTTC	CASSSTLEETQYF
TRBV7-6	TRBD2	few	TRBJ2-1	TGTGCCAGCAGCTTCCGGGGGGTCCCTTACAATGAGCAGTTCTTC	CASSFRGVPYNEQFF
TRBV6-5	.	.	TRBJ1-1	TGTGCCAGCAGTTTGTCAGGGAGGTCCGACACTGAAGCTTTCTTT	CASSLSGRSDTEAFF
TRBV15	.	.	TRBJ2-5	TGTGCCACCAGAGAAAGGACCCGGGGGTTGGAGACCCAGTACTTC	CATRERTRGLETQYF
TRBV28	.	few	TRBJ2-1	TGTGCCAGCAGTCTCCAGGAGGGCTCTACAGGGAATGAGCAGTTCTTC	CASSLQEGSTGNEQFF
TRBV29-1	TRBD1	few	TRBJ2-2	TGCAGCGTTAAGGACCCCGGGACAGCCTACACCGGGGAGCTGTTTTTT	CSVKDPGTAYTGELFF
TRBV7-9	TRBD1	.	TRBJ2-7	TGTGCCAGCAGCTCCGAGAACCTCATCGGGACAGGGGTCTACGAGCAGTACTTC	CASSSENLIGTGVYEQYF
TRBV20-1	.	few	TRBJ2-1	TGCAGTGCCAACCCACGGGGCGGGTGGCGTGAGCAGTTCTTC	CSANPRGGWREQFF
TRBV6-4	TRBD2	.	TRBJ2-4	TGTGCCAGCAAGGGTGGCGGGGGGAAAAGAATAAACATTCAGTACTTC	CASKGGGGKRINIQYF
TRBV7-2	TRBD1	.	TRBJ1-1	TGTGCCAGCAGCCCAGGACAGGGGACGAACACTGAAGCTTTCTTT	CASSPGQGTNTEAFF
TRBV18	.	.	TRBJ2-2	TGTGCCAGCTCCGCGGGGCCAGCGAACACCGGGGAGCTGTTTTTT	CASSAGPANTGELFF
TRBV19	.	many	TRBJ1-4	TGTGCCAGTCTTAATCCGGGATCAACTAATGAAAAACTGTTTTTT	CASLNPGSTNEKLFF
TRBV11-2	.	many	TRBJ2-1	TGTGCCAGCAGCTTGGAGGGGGGCCCCGACCGCGAGCAGTTCTTC	CASSLEGGPDREQFF
TRBV29-1	.	.	TRBJ1-5	TGCAGCGTTGACAACGGAATCCATCAGCCCCAGCATTTT	CSVDNGIHQPQHF
TRBV12-3/TRBV12-4	.	many	TRBJ1-3	TGTGCCAGCAGTTTCGACGGGGAAGCTGGAAACACCATATATTTT	CASSFDGEAGNTIYF
TRBV10-3	.	few	TRBJ1-2	TGTGCCCACGCGACAGAAGTCAACTATGGCTACACCTTC	CAHATEVNYGYTF
TRBV7-3	.	few	TRBJ2-6	TGTGCCAGCAGCTTAAGTTTGGCGCTGGTCCCGAGCTCTGGGGCCAACGTCCTGACTTTC	CASSLSLALVPSSGANVLTF
TRBV20-1	.	.	TRBJ2-4	TGCAGTGCTAGAGTGGACAGGGACTATTACGAGGGGAACATTCAGTACTTC	CSARVDRDYYEGNIQYF
TRBV7-3	.	many	TRBJ2-5	TGTGCCAGCAGTTCAAGCGGACTTGCTCAAGAGACCCAGTACTTC	CASSSSGLAQETQYF
TRBV1	.	.	TRBJ1-6	TGCACCAGCAGCCAAGACCGGGGTAGTGGTAAGAATTCACCCCTCCACTTT	CTSSQDRGSGKNSPLHF